These 7 T cell receptor beta chains originate from one sample sequenced in a study of T cells in narcolepsy. Libraries were prepared by immunoSEQ multiplex PCR; TCRdb keeps only in-frame clonotypes and omits some of them. This table holds tens of thousands of clones, 70% to 90% found once. Sequencing was performed on CD45RA- memory CD4+ T cells from PBMCs. The source is a human donor with narcolepsy.

V and J are TRBV21-1 and TRBJ1-4. TRBV21-1 is shown as a pseudogene. CDR3 size: 14 residues. The CDR3 sequence: CASRNYATNEKLFF. For the CDR3, the DNA is TGTGCCAGCAGGAACTATGCAACTAATGAAAAACTGTTTTTT.

The V gene is TRBV19, the J gene TRBJ1-5; D unclear. CDR3 length: 14 amino acids. Germline loops: CDR1 LNHDA, CDR2 SQIVND (reference sequence). Trimming left V 1 base short and J 3 bases short, with 7 bases between. CDR3 sequence reads: CASSIGRHNQPQHF. The CDR3 nucleotides are TGTGCCAGTAGTATAGGACGGCACAATCAGCCCCAGCATTTT. The full variable domain, with the rest looked up from reference TRBV19 and TRBJ1-5, is DGGITQSPKYLFRKEGQNVTLSCEQNLNHDAMYWYRQDPGQGLRLIYYSQIVNDFQKGDIAEGYSVSREKKESFPLTVTSAQKNPTAFYLCASSIGRHNQPQHFGDGTRLSIL.

V and J are TRBV5-1 and TRBJ2-5; TRBD1 agrees at 8 bases. CDR1 and CDR2 (germline): SGHRS, YFSETQ. Germline trimming cut 6 bases from V and 4 bases from J; bases unmatched to any gene: 11. This CDR3 comprises 15 residues. DNA for the CDR3: TGCGCCAGCACGCAACCCTCAGGGGGCTCAGAGACCCAGTACTTC. The encoded protein is CASTQPSGGSETQYF. Looking up the rest from reference TRBV5-1 and TRBJ2-5 gives the full variable domain: KAGVTQTPRYLIKTRGQQVTLSCSPISGHRSVSWYQQTPGQGLQFLFEYFSETQRNKGNFPGRFSGRQFSNSRSEMNVSTLELGDSALYLCASTQPSGGSETQYFGPGTRLLVL.

The chain carries TRBV11-2 and TRBJ2-7; 7 bases agree with TRBD2. Germline trimming cut 1 base from V and 2 bases from J; bases unmatched to any gene: 8. Germline loops: CDR1 SGHAT, CDR2 FQNNGV. The CDR3 loop spans 16 amino acids. CDR3 loop: CASSLGSSGAAYEQYF. The CDR3, as DNA: TGTGCCAGCAGCTTAGGCTCAAGCGGGGCGGCCTACGAGCAGTACTTC.

The chain carries TRBV9 and TRBJ2-1; 9 nucleotides agree with TRBD1. Germline V gives CDR1 SGDLS, CDR2 YYNGEE. V shed 3 bases, J shed 7 bases, and the junction held 8 bases outside the gene matches. CDR3 length equals 15 residues. CDR3 sequence: CASSGTGTGMNEQFF. CDR3 bases: TGTGCCAGCAGCGGGACCGGGACAGGGATGAATGAGCAGTTCTTC.

The chain uses TRBV6-5 and TRBJ2-5; D possibly uses TRBD1 or TRBD2 (5 bases each). Looked up from germline, CDR1 is MNHEY and CDR2 is SVGAGI. Trimming removed 6 bases at V and 2 bases at J, with 13 bases between. CDR3 length: 14 residues. In nucleotides, the CDR3 is TGTGCCAGCAGACTAGGGGCTCTTCAAGAGACCCAGTACTTC. Translation gives CASRLGALQETQYF.

The rearrangement links TRBV29-1 to TRBJ2-1, with 13 nucleotides matching TRBD2. The CDR3 is 18 residues long. Germline CDR1 SQVTM, CDR2 ANQGSEA. Trimming took 6 bases from V and 8 from J; bases not matched to a gene: 19. The CDR3 region has the DNA TGCAGCGTCAAAGGGACTAGCGGGACCCCCGTCAATGTCTATGAGCAGTTCTTC. Its protein is CSVKGTSGTPVNVYEQFF.